The 20 T cell receptor beta chains presented below share a single source sample, sequenced in a study of human T cells and chemical hapten exposure. Indicated time point: pre-sensitization, week 0. As for treatment: therapeutic diphenylcyclopropenone sensitization with weekly scalp DPC. Via MiXCR, TCRdb re-called the RACE reads, giving one row per CDR3 protein. The sample has roughly 64,000 distinct CDR3 sequences; over 9% are singletons. The sequences come from whole blood, collected in connection with sensitization to the hapten diphenylcyclopropenone (DPC). These receptors were obtained from a woman between 35 and 50 years old with alopecia areata. Some clones in this sample may be carry-over from other donors' samples.

Note on this clonotype: Being one base from a much bigger clone, this may be a read error. The chain employs TRBV18 and TRBJ1-6; no reliable D call. The CDR3 extends over 13 amino acids. Germline V gene data show CDR1 as KGHSH and CDR2 as LQKENI. The CDR3 nucleotides are TGTGTCAGCTCACCTTCTCAGGTGCGCCCCCTCCACTTT. Protein sequence: CVSSPSQVRPLHF.

The V gene is TRBV29-1, the J gene TRBJ2-7; D is perhaps TRBD1 (5 bases). The CDR3 covers 12 residues. Germline CDR1 is SQVTM and CDR2 is ANQGSEA. Deletions cut 5 bases from V and 4 bases from J, with 12 bases between. The CDR3 coding sequence is TGCAGCGTTACTCGTGGGGCGTACGAGCAGTACTTC. Translating gives CSVTRGAYEQYF.

This clonotype was seen at least ten times. V usage is TRBV28 and J usage is TRBJ1-1; D is unclear. The ends were cut back, 3 bases at V and 4 bases at J, with 12 bases in the middle. The CDR3 runs to 14 residues. Germline loops: CDR1 MDHEN, CDR2 SYDVKM. CDR3 DNA: TGTGCCAGCAGTTTGAGTCACCTGTCCACTGAAGCTTTCTTT. This encodes CASSLSHLSTEAFF.

The chain links TRBV9 to TRBJ2-1; either TRBD1 or TRBD2 may fit D (5 bases each). V was shortened by 0 bases and J by 10 bases, with 17 bases between the two germline ends. The germline CDR1 and CDR2 sequences are SGDLS and YYNGEE. This CDR3 is built from 15 residues. Here the CDR3 reads CASSVVGRDRDEQFF. CDR3 sequence (DNA): TGTGCCAGCAGCGTAGTGGGCAGGGACCGCGACGAGCAGTTCTTC.

The chain carries TRBV7-2 and TRBJ2-5; D gene uncertain. The germline CDR1 and CDR2 sequences are SGHTA and FQGNSA. The CDR3 covers 15 residues. The V end was cut by 5 bases, the J end by 1 base, with 14 bases between. The CDR3 sequence: CASSPPTARQETQYF. In DNA, the CDR3 is TGTGCCAGCAGCCCCCCGACGGCCCGCCAAGAGACCCAGTACTTC.

On this clonotype itself: The junction departs from the called germline gene at one end, perhaps through a read error. V and J are TRBV28 and TRBJ1-1; the D gene is possibly TRBD1 (5 bases). The germline V gene encodes CDR1 MDHEN and CDR2 SYDVKM. The CDR3 consists of 13 residues. CDR3: CATMTVQNAEAFF. CDR3 nucleotides: TGTGCCACCATGACAGTGCAGAACGCTGAAGCTTTCTTT. The full variable domain, rest sourced from reference TRBV28 and TRBJ1-1, is DVKVTQSSRYLVKRTGEKVFLECVQDMDHENMFWYRQDPGLGLRLIYFSYDVKMKEKGDIPEGYSVSREKKERFSLILESASTNQTSMYLCATMTVQNAEAFFGQGTRLTVV.

At least ten counts were recorded for this clonotype. The chain joins TRBV5-4 to TRBJ2-5; TRBD1 aligns across 7 bases. The CDR3 runs 13 residues. J was trimmed by 5 bases and V by 4 bases; bases with no gene match: 5. Germline V CDR1 and CDR2: SGHNT, YYREEE (reference sequence). CDR3 in DNA: TGTGCCAGCAGCCCGGGGACAGTTGAGACCCAGTACTTC. This gives the protein CASSPGTVETQYF. The full variable domain, its missing parts supplied by reference TRBV5-4 and TRBJ2-5, is ETGVTQSPTHLIKTRGQQVTLRCSSQSGHNTVSWYQQALGQGPQFIFQYYREEENGRGNFPPRFSGLQFPNYSSELNVNALELDDSALYLCASSPGTVETQYFGPGTRLLVL.

This clonotype was seen repeatedly, ten times or more. The chain carries TRBV11-2 and TRBJ2-5, with 9 bases identical to TRBD1. CDR3 length equals 15 residues. V dropped 4 bases and J dropped 4; count of bases not matched to a gene: 7. Germline assignment: CDR1 SGHAT and CDR2 FQNNGV. Written as DNA, the CDR3 is TGTGCCAGCAGCTCAAACAGGGGGCAGGCAGAGACCCAGTACTTC. It translates to CASSSNRGQAETQYF.

This chain uses TRBV7-2 with TRBJ2-2; D ambiguous. The CDR3 is 13 amino acids. Trimming removed 8 bases from V and 3 bases from J, with 10 bases in between. CDR1 is SGHTA, CDR2 FQGNSA, per germline. The CDR3 nucleotides read TGTGCCAGCGTGGTAGATTACACCGGGGAGCTGTTTTTT. Translated: CASVVDYTGELFF.

In its sample, this clonotype was seen a few times. The rearrangement joins TRBV4-3 to TRBJ2-1, with 7 bases aligning to TRBD2. Trimming at V came to 0 bases and at J to 3 bases, leaving 2 bases not matched to a gene. This CDR3 spans 15 amino acids. Per the germline V gene, CDR1 is LGHNA and CDR2 is YSLEER. CDR3 protein: CASSQDGGSYNEQFF. CDR3 DNA sequence: TGCGCCAGCAGCCAAGACGGGGGGAGCTACAATGAGCAGTTCTTC.

This clonotype was recorded at least ten times. CDR3 protein: CASSLDRNYGYTF. In nucleotides, the CDR3 is TGCGCCAGCAGCTTGGACAGGAACTATGGCTACACCTTC. This sequence joins TRBV5-1 and TRBJ1-2; weak D call: TRBD1 (5 bases). This CDR3 is built from 13 residues. Between the trimmed V and J ends, which lost 0 bases and 2 bases, there was a span of 5 bases. CDR1 and CDR2 from the germline V gene are SGHRS and YFSETQ.

This clonotype was observed at least ten times. The J gene is TRBJ1-5, the V gene TRBV6-4; perhaps TRBD1 as D (6 bases). This CDR3 has 17 residues. Per germline, CDR1 MRHNA and CDR2 SNTAGT. Trimming shortened V by 3 bases and J by 0 bases, and 15 bases separated the two germline ends. The chain's CDR3 is CASSEKDRGYSNQPQHF. The CDR3 DNA reads as TGTGCCAGCAGTGAAAAGGACAGAGGTTATAGCAATCAGCCCCAGCATTTT.

This clonotype appeared a few times. The J gene is TRBJ2-7, the V gene TRBV30, with a possible D match to TRBD2 (6 bases). The CDR3 is 16 residues long. The V gene's germline CDR1 is GTSNPN and CDR2 SVGIG (reference sequence). V gave up 0 bases and J gave up 2 bases, with 17 bases separating them. The CDR3 region is CAWSVSSAGYPYEQYF. CDR3 nucleotides: TGTGCCTGGAGTGTATCCTCGGCGGGGTATCCCTACGAGCAGTACTTC. The full variable domain, completed using reference TRBV30 and TRBJ2-7, is SQTIHQWPATLVQPVGSPLSLECTVEGTSNPNLYWYRQAAGRGLQLLFYSVGIGQISSEVPQNLSASRPQDRQFILSSKKLLLSDSGFYLCAWSVSSAGYPYEQYFGPGTRLTVT.

This clonotype was counted only a few times. This chain links TRBV6-5 with TRBJ1-2; D is possibly TRBD1 (5 bases). The length of the CDR3 is 12 residues. Germline V CDR1 and CDR2: MNHEY, SVGAGI. Trimming pared 5 bases from V and 8 bases from J, leaving 12 bases between. CDR3 DNA: TGTGCCAGCAGTGAATCAGGGTTAGGCTACACCTTC. This codes for CASSESGLGYTF.

This sequence joins TRBV25-1 and TRBJ2-3; D not certain. V shed 3 bases and J shed 3 bases, with 7 bases lying between them. Germline V lookup: CDR1 MGHDK, CDR2 SYGVNS. The CDR3 length is 13 residues. For the CDR3, the DNA is TGTGCCAGCAGTGATAGTTGGACAGATACGCAGTATTTT. Encoded protein: CASSDSWTDTQYF. The full variable domain, with the rest looked up from reference TRBV25-1 and TRBJ2-3, is EADIYQTPRYLVIGTGKKITLECSQTMGHDKMYWYQQDPGMELHLIHYSYGVNSTEKGDLSSESTVSRIRTEHFPLTLESARPSHTSQYLCASSDSWTDTQYFGPGTRLTVL.

In this sample, this clonotype turned up many times. This chain links TRBV6-4 with TRBJ2-1; the D gene is possibly TRBD2 (7 bases). The CDR3 totals 13 residues. The V end was cut by 2 bases, the J end by 9 bases, with 11 bases between. CDR1 is MRHNA, CDR2 SNTAGT, per germline. This CDR3 is CASSDGGAGEQFF. In nucleotides, the CDR3 is TGTGCCAGCAGTGACGGGGGGGCGGGTGAGCAGTTCTTC.

The table lists this clonotype with many counts. The genes are TRBV4-3 and TRBJ2-6; D is perhaps TRBD1 (5 bases). Trimming removed 0 bases from V and 2 bases from J, with 17 bases in between. From germline, CDR1 is LGHNA and CDR2 YSLEER. This CDR3 comprises 19 residues. Written as DNA, the CDR3 is TGCGCCAGCAGCCAAGATCATGCCGCCAGGGTGGCTGGGGCCAACGTCCTGACTTTC. Translation: CASSQDHAARVAGANVLTF.

This clonotype has a count of ten or more. This rearrangement joins TRBV7-9 to TRBJ1-3, with 7 bases matching TRBD1. Trimming at V came to 10 bases and at J to 0 bases, leaving 6 bases not matched to a gene. The CDR3 covers 14 residues. Germline loops: CDR1 SEHNR, CDR2 FQNEAQ (reference sequence). The CDR3, as DNA: TGTGCCACCGACGACAGGGACTCTGGAAACACCATATATTTT. Translating it yields CATDDRDSGNTIYF.

This clonotype was observed at least ten times. The rearrangement links TRBV25-1 to TRBJ1-1; no reliable D call. Germline CDR1 is MGHDK and CDR2 is SYGVNS. Between the trimmed V and J ends, which lost 6 bases and 0 bases, there was a span of 8 bases. The CDR3 loop spans 13 amino acids. The CDR3 DNA is TGTGCCAGCAGGCCCCGGCTGAACACTGAAGCTTTCTTT. Its protein product is CASRPRLNTEAFF.

This clonotype has ten or more counts. The V call is TRBV2, the J call TRBJ1-1; maybe TRBD1 (5 bases). The CDR3 loop spans 14 amino acids. From germline, CDR1 is SNHLY and CDR2 FYNNEI. The V end lost 5 bases, the J end lost 3 bases, and 13 bases lay between the germline ends. The CDR3 nucleotides are TGTGCCAGCAGTCCCCTGGGGGGGGACACTGAAGCTTTCTTT. Protein: CASSPLGGDTEAFF.